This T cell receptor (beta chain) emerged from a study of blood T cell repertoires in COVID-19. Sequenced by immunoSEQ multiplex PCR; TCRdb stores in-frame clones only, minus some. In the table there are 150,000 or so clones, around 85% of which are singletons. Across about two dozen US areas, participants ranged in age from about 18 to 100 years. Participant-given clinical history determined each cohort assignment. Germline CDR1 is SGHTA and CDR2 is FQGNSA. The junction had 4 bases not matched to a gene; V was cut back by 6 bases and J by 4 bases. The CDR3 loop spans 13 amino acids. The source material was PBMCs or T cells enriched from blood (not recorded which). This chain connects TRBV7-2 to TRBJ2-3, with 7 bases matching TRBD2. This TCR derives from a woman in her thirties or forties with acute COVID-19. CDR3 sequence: CASRRDYSDTQYF. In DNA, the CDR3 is TGTGCCAGCAGAAGGGACTACTCAGATACGCAGTATTTT.